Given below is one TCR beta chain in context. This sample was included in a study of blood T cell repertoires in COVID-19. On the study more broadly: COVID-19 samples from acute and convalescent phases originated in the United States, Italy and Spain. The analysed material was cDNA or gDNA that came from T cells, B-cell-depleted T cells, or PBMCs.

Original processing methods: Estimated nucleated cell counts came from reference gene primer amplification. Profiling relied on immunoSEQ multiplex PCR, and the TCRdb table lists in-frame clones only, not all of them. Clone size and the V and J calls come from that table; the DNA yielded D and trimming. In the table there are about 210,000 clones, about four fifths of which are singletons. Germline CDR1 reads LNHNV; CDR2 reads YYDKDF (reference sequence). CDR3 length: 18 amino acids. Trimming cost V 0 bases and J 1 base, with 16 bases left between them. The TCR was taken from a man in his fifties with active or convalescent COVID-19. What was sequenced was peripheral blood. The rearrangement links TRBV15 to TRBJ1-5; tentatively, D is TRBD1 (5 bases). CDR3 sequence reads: CATSREDPRGGSNQPQHF. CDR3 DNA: TGTGCCACCAGCAGAGAAGATCCCCGTGGGGGGAGCAATCAGCCCCAGCATTTT.